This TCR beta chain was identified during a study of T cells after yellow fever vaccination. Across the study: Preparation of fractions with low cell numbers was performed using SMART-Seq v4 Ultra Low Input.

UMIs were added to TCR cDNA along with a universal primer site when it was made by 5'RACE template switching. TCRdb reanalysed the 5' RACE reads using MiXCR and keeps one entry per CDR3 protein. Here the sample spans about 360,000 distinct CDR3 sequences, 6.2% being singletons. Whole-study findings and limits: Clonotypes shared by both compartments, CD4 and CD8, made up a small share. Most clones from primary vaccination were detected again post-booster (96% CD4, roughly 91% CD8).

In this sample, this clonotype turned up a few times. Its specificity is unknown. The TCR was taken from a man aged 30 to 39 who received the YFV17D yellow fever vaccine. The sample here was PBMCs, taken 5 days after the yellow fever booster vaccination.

CDR3: CASSSPSDPKGHEQFF. CDR3 in DNA: TGTGCCAGCAGCTCTCCTTCGGATCCGAAAGGCCATGAGCAGTTCTTC. This chain uses TRBV13 with TRBJ2-1, with D uncertain. The CDR3 is made up of 16 amino acids. V lost 4 bases and J 8 bases, leaving 21 bases between the germline ends. The germline V gene has CDR1 PRHDT and CDR2 FYEKMQ (reference sequence).